This passage covers 12 T cell receptor beta chains from one sample sequenced in a study of CD8 T cells in ankylosing spondylitis. TCRdb processed the 5' RACE reads anew with MiXCR; each CDR3 protein has one entry. The repertoire has 200,000 to 250,000 distinct CDR3 sequences, around a quarter of them found once; the top ten carry more than 6.5%. Sequenced sample: blood, either unsorted or a sorted T cell fraction (not recorded which). These receptors all come from a male donor with ankylosing spondylitis or in good health (not recorded which).

The chain joins TRBV10-3 to TRBJ2-2, with TRBD1 identical over 8 bases. Looked up from germline, CDR1 is ENHRY and CDR2 is SYGVKD. The length of the CDR3 is 13 residues. The ends lost 10 bases at V and 6 bases at J; junction bases unmatched: 7. The CDR3 coding sequence is TGTGCCACCGGGACAGGCTTACCCGGGGAGCTGTTTTTT. Amino acids: CATGTGLPGELFF.

J is TRBJ2-2 and V is TRBV6-1, with D perhaps given as TRBD1 or TRBD2 (5 bases each). Germline V lookup: CDR1 MNHNS, CDR2 SASEGT. The CDR3 covers 15 residues. V shed 10 bases and J shed 3 bases, with 18 bases lying between them. DNA of the CDR3: TGTGCCACCAAAGGGGTCCGGGGACACACCGGGGAGCTGTTTTTT. Translation gives CATKGVRGHTGELFF.

This clonotype was observed many times. The CDR3 loop reads CASSQEPVAIYNEQFF. Written as DNA, the CDR3 is TGCGCCAGCAGCCAAGAACCGGTGGCGATCTACAATGAGCAGTTCTTC. The rearrangement uses TRBV4-3 and TRBJ2-1, with D unresolved. Germline V gives CDR1 LGHNA, CDR2 YSLEER. The CDR3 loop spans 16 amino acids. V shed 0 bases and J shed 3 bases, with 12 bases lying between them.

CDR3 protein: CASSQIRKQYSGNTIYF. The CDR3 DNA is TGTGCCAGCAGCCAGATAAGGAAACAGTACTCTGGAAACACCATATATTTT. This chain links TRBV3-1 with TRBJ1-3; D gene uncertain. Looked up from germline, CDR1 is LGHDT and CDR2 is YNNKEL (reference sequence). The CDR3 extends over 17 amino acids. The V gene lost 3 bases and the J gene lost 0 bases, with 15 bases spanning the gap.

The chain recombines TRBV5-5 with TRBJ2-5, with D unclear. V lost 2 bases and J lost 2, with 7 bases in between. This CDR3 has 13 residues. Germline V lookup: CDR1 SGHKS, CDR2 YYEKEE (reference sequence). CDR3 bases: TGTGCCAGCAGCTTCACTACTCAAGAGACCCAGTACTTC. As protein: CASSFTTQETQYF.

This clonotype has at least ten counts. The J gene is TRBJ2-1, the V gene TRBV29-1, with a tentative D call TRBD2 (5 bases). Germline CDR1 reads SQVTM; CDR2 reads ANQGSEA. The V end was cut by 3 bases, the J end by 13 bases, with 16 bases between. CDR3 length equals 12 residues. CDR3 protein: CSVELALANQFF. Written as DNA, the CDR3 is TGCAGCGTTGAGTTAGCGCTGGCTAACCAGTTCTTC.

The chain joins TRBV15 to TRBJ2-7, with D possibly being TRBD2 (6 bases). The V and J ends lost 1 base and 7 bases respectively, with 20 bases between them. CDR1 and CDR2 (germline): LNHNV, YYDKDF (reference sequence). There are 16 residues in the CDR3. The CDR3 loop reads CATSRALGTYKKEQYF. In nucleotides, the CDR3 is TGTGCCACCAGCAGAGCTCTTGGGACTTATAAGAAGGAGCAGTACTTC.

Many counts were recorded for this clonotype. V gene TRBV12-3 or TRBV12-4 combines with J gene TRBJ2-1; D possibly matches TRBD1 or TRBD2 (6 bases each). The CDR3 is made up of 14 amino acids. V was pared by 8 bases and J by 4 bases, with 15 bases between. CDR3 nucleotide sequence: TGTGCCAGCCGCCCCGGGGGCTTATACAATGAGCAGTTCTTC. Its translation is CASRPGGLYNEQFF.

The chain joins TRBV20-1 to TRBJ1-5, with D unclear. The CDR3 loop spans 14 amino acids. V lost 4 bases and J 3 bases, leaving 13 bases between the germline ends. Germline assignment: CDR1 DFQATT and CDR2 SNEGSKA (reference sequence). CDR3 bases: TGCAGTGCTAAGGCGGGCAAGCTCAATCAGCCCCAGCATTTT. This gives the protein CSAKAGKLNQPQHF.

This clonotype occurred a few times. This chain connects TRBV10-3 to TRBJ2-5; 11 bases match TRBD2. Germline lookup yields CDR1 ENHRY and CDR2 SYGVKD. Trimming cost V 6 bases and J 2 bases; bases outside gene matches: 2. The CDR3 sequence is 14 residues long. The CDR3 sequence is CAISGTSGQETQYF. CDR3 DNA sequence: TGTGCCATCAGCGGGACTAGCGGTCAAGAGACCCAGTACTTC.

The J gene is TRBJ2-7, the V gene TRBV29-1; 12 nucleotides line up with TRBD1. The CDR3 runs 13 residues. V shed 6 bases, J shed 6 bases, and the junction held 6 bases outside the gene matches. Germline V gene data show CDR1 as SQVTM and CDR2 as ANQGSEA. The CDR3 DNA reads TGCAGCGTCGCCGGGACAGGGGGCGTCGAGCAGTACTTC. This gives the protein CSVAGTGGVEQYF.

This chain links TRBV28 with TRBJ2-1, with 7 bases fitting TRBD1. The CDR3 runs 14 residues. The germline V gene has CDR1 MDHEN and CDR2 SYDVKM. The V segment lost 6 bases and the J segment 8 bases; nucleotides outside the gene matches: 10. DNA of the CDR3: TGTGCCAGCAGCACACGACAGGGTGGCGATGAGCAGTTCTTC. Amino acids: CASSTRQGGDEQFF.